The present entry profiles one TCR beta chain with its context. The antigen is not known. The data stem from a study of PD-1 blockade in classical Hodgkin lymphoma. Using immunoSEQ multiplex PCR, the repertoire was profiled, and TCRdb retains in-frame clones only, with some absent. The sample holds more than 70,000 clones, about 90% seen once. Study-wide results and limits: Sources of repertoire differences remain undefined, possibly disease activity or prior therapy. While CD8+ TCR diversity did not rise significantly by C4D1, CD4+ TCR diversity did.

In germline, CDR1 is SGHRS, CDR2 YFSETQ. The CDR3 is 15 amino acids. Deletions cut 3 bases from V and 0 bases from J, with 10 bases between. Patients all relapsed after autologous stem cell transplantation, and there was variation in brentuximab vedotin exposure. Complete response, partial response or progressive disease constituted the best response categories observed. This TCR was sampled from a human donor with classical Hodgkin lymphoma. This sequence joins TRBV5-1 and TRBJ1-3; D may be TRBD1 (6 bases). The material sequenced was peripheral blood mononuclear cells (PBMCs), taken before the second cycle of nivolumab. The CDR3 DNA reads as TGCGCCAGCAGCTCCGCAGGGGACTCTGGAAACACCATATATTTT. Its protein is CASSSAGDSGNTIYF.